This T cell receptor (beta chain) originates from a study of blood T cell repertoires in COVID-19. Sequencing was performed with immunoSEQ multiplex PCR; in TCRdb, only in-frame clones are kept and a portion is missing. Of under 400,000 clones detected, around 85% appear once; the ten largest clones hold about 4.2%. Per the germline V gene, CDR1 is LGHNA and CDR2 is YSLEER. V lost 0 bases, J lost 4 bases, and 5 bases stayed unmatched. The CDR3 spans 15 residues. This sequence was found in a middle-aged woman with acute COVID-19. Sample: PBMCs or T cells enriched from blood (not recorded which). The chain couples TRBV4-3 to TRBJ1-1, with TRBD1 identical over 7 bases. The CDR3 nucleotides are TGCGCCAGCAGCCAAGAGAGGGGGCTGGGCACTGAAGCTTTCTTT. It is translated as CASSQERGLGTEAFF.